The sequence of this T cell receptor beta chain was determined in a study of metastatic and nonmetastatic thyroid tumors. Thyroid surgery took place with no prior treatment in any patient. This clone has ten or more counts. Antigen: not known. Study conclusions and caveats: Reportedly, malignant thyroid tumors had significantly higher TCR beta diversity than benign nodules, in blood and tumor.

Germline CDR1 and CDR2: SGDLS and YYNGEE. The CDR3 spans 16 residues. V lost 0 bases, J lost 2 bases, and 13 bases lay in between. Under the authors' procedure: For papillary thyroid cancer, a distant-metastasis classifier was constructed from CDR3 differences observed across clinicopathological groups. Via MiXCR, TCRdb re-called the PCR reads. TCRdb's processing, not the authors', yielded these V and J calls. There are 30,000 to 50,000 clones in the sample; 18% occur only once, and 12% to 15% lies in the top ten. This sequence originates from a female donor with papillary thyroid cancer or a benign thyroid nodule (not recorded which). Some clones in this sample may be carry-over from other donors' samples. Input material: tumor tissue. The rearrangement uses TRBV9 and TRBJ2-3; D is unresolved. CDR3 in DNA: TGTGCCAGCAGCGTAGGCGAAGGCTCTAACACAGATACGCAGTATTTT. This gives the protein CASSVGEGSNTDTQYF.